This TCR beta chain was captured in a study of blood T cells in healthy people across ages. CDR3 length: 15 residues. V lost 3 bases to trimming and J lost 2 bases; unmatched junction nucleotides: 7. Germline-derived CDR1 and CDR2 are DFQATT and SNEGSKA (reference sequence). A J-beta primer mix and a sample-barcoded 5' primer were used in a second PCR of roughly 6 to 12 cycles. TCRdb processed the 5' RACE reads anew with MiXCR; each CDR3 protein has one entry. The sample yields 1.5 million to 2 million distinct CDR3 sequences, about 50% seen once. The V and J genes are TRBV20-1 and TRBJ2-5; 9 bases are shared with TRBD2. Sequencing was carried out using blood. This TCR derives from a woman aged 40 to 50 in good health. CDR3 coding DNA: TGCAGTGCTAGGGTAGCGGGGGTTCCTCAAGAGACCCAGTACTTC. Protein sequence: CSARVAGVPQETQYF.